The 8 T cell receptor beta chains reported below all come from one sample, sequenced in a study of T cell changes during pregnancy in multiple sclerosis (dated by TCRdb to about 2019). Library preparation employed the immunoSEQ multiplex PCR assay. In TCRdb, the immuneACCESS table is reduced to in-frame sequences with V and J assigned. These tables do not hold every clone; where another copy was compared, an unresolved V gene accounts for under half, and the others remain unexplained. The sample table lists roughly 70,000 clones, approximately 92% of them with a count of one. The top ten clonotypes cover 2.8% of the sample. The starting material was peripheral blood, obtained in the third trimester of pregnancy. These TCRs come from a female donor in good health, enrolled as a control in a pregnancy study.

The gene calls are TRBV28 and TRBJ1-2; 7 bases are shared with TRBD1. From germline, CDR1 is MDHEN and CDR2 SYDVKM. Trimming removed 5 bases from V and 5 bases from J; junction bases left unmatched: 5. There are 13 residues in the CDR3. CDR3 amino acids: CASSRDSLYGYTF. In DNA, the CDR3 is TGTGCCAGCAGTCGGGACAGCTTATATGGCTACACCTTC.

The V and J genes are TRBV27 and TRBJ2-7; 7 bases are a match to TRBD1. The CDR3 runs 19 residues. Germline V gene lookup returns CDR1 MNHEY and CDR2 SMNVEV (reference sequence). The trim removed 7 bases at V and 0 bases at J, leaving 21 bases unmatched. The CDR3 DNA reads as TGTGCCAGCAAGCGGAGTCGGACAGGCGTTTTTGCTAGCTCCTACGAGCAGTACTTC. Translated, it gives CASKRSRTGVFASSYEQYF.

The V and J genes are TRBV6-6 and TRBJ1-5; D perhaps matches TRBD1 (6 bases). Trimming stripped 6 bases from V and 1 base from J, with 10 bases between. Germline CDR1 reads MNHNY; CDR2 reads SVGAGI (reference sequence). This CDR3 comprises 14 residues. CDR3 residues: CASRLTGSNQPQHF. CDR3 nucleotides: TGTGCCAGCAGGCTCACAGGGAGCAATCAGCCCCAGCATTTT.

This chain connects TRBV5-1 to TRBJ2-7, with 7 nucleotides matching TRBD1. CDR3 length equals 16 residues. Germline CDR1 SGHRS, CDR2 YFSETQ. V gave up 0 bases and J gave up 0 bases; unmatched junction bases: 6. The chain's CDR3 is CASSLGTGIHSYEQYF. The CDR3 nucleotides read TGCGCCAGCAGCTTGGGGACAGGAATACACTCCTACGAGCAGTACTTC. The full variable domain, in which reference TRBV5-1 and TRBJ2-7 provide the parts outside the CDR3, is KAGVTQTPRYLIKTRGQQVTLSCSPISGHRSVSWYQQTPGQGLQFLFEYFSETQRNKGNFPGRFSGRQFSNSRSEMNVSTLELGDSALYLCASSLGTGIHSYEQYFGPGTRLTVT.

The V and J genes are TRBV9 and TRBJ2-1; 14 bases match TRBD2. After removal of 3 bases from V and 4 bases from J, the junction contained 15 bases not matched to a gene. Looked up from germline, CDR1 is SGDLS and CDR2 is YYNGEE. The CDR3 consists of 20 residues. The chain's CDR3 is CASSAHPRLAGGPGYNEQFF. The CDR3 DNA is TGTGCCAGCAGCGCCCACCCACGACTAGCGGGAGGGCCGGGATACAATGAGCAGTTCTTC.

The chain carries TRBV4-1 and TRBJ2-7; D perhaps matches TRBD1 (6 bases). Germline assignment: CDR1 MGHRA and CDR2 YSYEKL. CDR3 length: 15 amino acids. The V end was cut by 1 base, the J end by 2 bases, with 12 bases between. The CDR3 here is CASSQGPSGAYEQYF. CDR3 bases: TGCGCCAGCAGCCAAGGCCCCTCAGGGGCCTACGAGCAGTACTTC.

J is TRBJ2-3 and V is TRBV28; 10 nucleotides align to TRBD2. Germline lookup yields CDR1 MDHEN and CDR2 SYDVKM. The CDR3 spans 18 residues. Losses at the gene ends were 4 bases for V and 1 base for J; bases not matched to a gene: 11. In DNA, the CDR3 is TGTGCCAGCAGTTCCCCCGGAGGAGCGGGGGGGCGCACAGATACGCAGTATTTT. Translation gives CASSSPGGAGGRTDTQYF.

Here the CDR3 reads CASSLAGSLYNEQFF. CDR3 bases: TGTGCCAGCAGTTTAGCGGGGAGCCTCTACAATGAGCAGTTCTTC. The chain recombines TRBV28 with TRBJ2-1; the D gene is possibly TRBD2 (6 bases). Germline V gene sequence: CDR1 MDHEN, CDR2 SYDVKM. The CDR3 spans 15 residues. V dropped 2 bases and J dropped 3 bases, with 11 bases sitting between them. The full variable domain, completed using reference TRBV28 and TRBJ2-1, is DVKVTQSSRYLVKRTGEKVFLECVQDMDHENMFWYRQDPGLGLRLIYFSYDVKMKEKGDIPEGYSVSREKKERFSLILESASTNQTSMYLCASSLAGSLYNEQFFGPGTRLTVL.